A selection of T cell receptor beta chains follows, all from one sample in a study of blood T cells in healthy people across ages. One entry per CDR3 protein, called by TCRdb with MiXCR from the 5' RACE reads. The data show hundreds of thousands of distinct CDR3 sequences, about 36% seen once. The sample taken for sequencing was blood. Receptor source: a man aged 18 to 30 in good health. Both conserved end residues are part of each CDR3. A D gene is named only where the DNA matches it firmly. Clone size appears in some rows only: once, few, many, or a class for an expanded clone.

NA,TRBJ2-5,few,TRBV12-3/TRBV12-4,CASSPQGHEQYF,TGTGCCAGCAGTCCGCAAGGGCATGAGCAGTACTTC
NA,TRBJ2-1,many,TRBV12-3/TRBV12-4,CASVRGGHSYNEQFF,TGTGCCAGCGTTAGGGGGGGCCACTCCTACAATGAGCAGTTCTTC
NA,TRBJ1-1,few,TRBV4-3,CASSQKTGGWTEAFF,TGCGCCAGCAGCCAGAAGACAGGCGGGTGGACTGAAGCTTTCTTT
TRBD1,TRBJ1-4,NA,TRBV12-3/TRBV12-4,CASSSPGTGDEKLFF,TGTGCCAGCAGTTCCCCCGGGACAGGGGACGAAAAACTGTTTTTT
NA,TRBJ2-7,few,TRBV9,CASSPWQELSYEQYF,TGTGCCAGCAGCCCCTGGCAGGAGTTGTCCTACGAGCAGTACTTC
NA,TRBJ2-7,NA,TRBV7-8,CASSSRTGASYNEQYF,TGTGCCAGCAGCTCCAGGACGGGGGCATCCTACAATGAGCAGTACTTC
TRBD1,TRBJ1-1,few,TRBV25-1,CANRGAGWWKAFF,TGTGCCAACAGGGGGGCAGGGTGGTGGAAAGCTTTCTTT
NA,TRBJ2-1,NA,TRBV3-1,CASSQGYLEQFF,TGTGCCAGCAGCCAGGGCTACCTCGAGCAGTTCTTC
NA,TRBJ2-5,once,TRBV29-1,CSVYVGLYGQYF,TGCAGCGTTTATGTGGGCCTGTACGGGCAGTACTTC
NA,TRBJ1-2,many,TRBV3-1,CASSTQGVGYTF,TGTGCCAGCAGCACACAGGGAGTTGGCTACACCTTC
TRBD2,TRBJ2-5,few,TRBV6-6,CASSYGLAGGYNEQYF,TGTGCCAGCAGTTACGGTCTAGCGGGGGGGTACAATGAGCAGTACTTC
TRBD2,TRBJ2-1,once,TRBV4-2,CASNQEGEIAGYNEQFF,TGTGCCAGCAACCAAGAAGGGGAAATAGCGGGCTACAATGAGCAGTTCTTC
TRBD2,TRBJ2-5,many,TRBV20-1,CSARGTSLSETQYF,TGCAGTGCTAGGGGGACTAGCTTGTCAGAGACCCAGTACTTC
NA,TRBJ1-5,few,TRBV2,CASRDDQPQHF,TGTGCCAGCCGAGATGATCAGCCCCAGCATTTT
TRBD1,TRBJ1-6,few,TRBV12-3/TRBV12-4,CASSGGDRGSPLHF,TGTGCCAGTTCGGGAGGGGACAGAGGCTCACCCCTCCACTTT
NA,TRBJ2-3,few,TRBV20-1,CSAEGGRLTSTDTQYF,TGCAGTGCCGAAGGCGGTAGGCTAACTAGCACAGATACGCAGTATTTT
NA,TRBJ1-1,NA,TRBV11-2,CASSGQSNAEAFF,TGTGCCAGCAGCGGACAGTCTAACGCTGAAGCTTTCTTT
NA,TRBJ2-6,few,TRBV12-3/TRBV12-4,CASAYGQSGANVLTF,TGTGCCAGCGCTTACGGACAGTCTGGGGCCAACGTCCTGACTTTC
NA,TRBJ2-3,many,TRBV4-3,CASSRGPASTDTQYF,TGCGCCAGCAGCCGGGGGCCAGCTAGCACAGATACGCAGTATTTT
NA,TRBJ2-1,NA,TRBV11-3,CASSPQGPGTEQFF,TGTGCCAGCAGCCCTCAGGGCCCCGGGACTGAGCAGTTCTTC
NA,TRBJ1-3,NA,TRBV19,CASSLEFAGNTIYF,TGTGCCAGTAGTCTAGAGTTTGCTGGAAACACCATATATTTT
NA,TRBJ1-1,NA,TRBV20-1,CSARDAAMNTEAFF,TGCAGTGCTAGAGATGCAGCAATGAACACTGAAGCTTTCTTT
TRBD1,TRBJ1-1,NA,TRBV6-5,CASSPRTGGADGTEAFF,TGTGCCAGCAGCCCTAGAACAGGGGGCGCAGATGGCACTGAAGCTTTCTTT
NA,TRBJ2-1,NA,TRBV6-2/TRBV6-3,CASSYFDGSYNEQFF,TGTGCCAGCAGTTACTTCGATGGTAGCTACAATGAGCAGTTCTTC
NA,TRBJ2-1,NA,TRBV25-1,CASSEAQGSGNEQFF,TGTGCCAGCAGTGAAGCCCAGGGCTCGGGAAATGAGCAGTTCTTC
TRBD1,TRBJ2-4,NA,TRBV28,CASSPGQGSGQNIQYF,TGTGCCAGCAGTCCGGGACAGGGGTCTGGGCAAAACATTCAGTACTTC
NA,TRBJ2-1,NA,TRBV6-5,CASSTGAPRYNKQFF,TGTGCCAGCAGTACGGGGGCGCCCCGTTACAATAAGCAGTTCTTC
TRBD2,TRBJ2-3,few,TRBV7-2,CASSPTATSGGGDTQYF,TGTGCCAGCAGCCCGACCGCGACTAGCGGGGGGGGAGATACGCAGTATTTT
NA,TRBJ2-1,many,TRBV6-6,CASSLDKPLNEQFF,TGTGCCAGCAGTTTGGACAAGCCCCTTAACGAGCAGTTCTTC
NA,TRBJ1-6,NA,TRBV20-1,CSASGARRSSYNSPLHF,TGCAGTGCTAGTGGGGCTCGGAGAAGCTCCTATAATTCACCCCTCCACTTT
NA,TRBJ2-5,NA,TRBV5-1,CASSLPSETQYF,TGCGCCAGCAGCCTACCATCAGAGACCCAGTACTTC
NA,TRBJ2-1,NA,TRBV27,CASQRVGVYNEQFF,TGTGCCAGCCAACGGGTGGGCGTGTACAATGAGCAGTTCTTC
TRBD1,TRBJ1-6,few,TRBV5-1,CASSPGTGYYNSPLHF,TGCGCCAGCAGCCCAGGGACAGGCTACTATAATTCACCCCTCCACTTT